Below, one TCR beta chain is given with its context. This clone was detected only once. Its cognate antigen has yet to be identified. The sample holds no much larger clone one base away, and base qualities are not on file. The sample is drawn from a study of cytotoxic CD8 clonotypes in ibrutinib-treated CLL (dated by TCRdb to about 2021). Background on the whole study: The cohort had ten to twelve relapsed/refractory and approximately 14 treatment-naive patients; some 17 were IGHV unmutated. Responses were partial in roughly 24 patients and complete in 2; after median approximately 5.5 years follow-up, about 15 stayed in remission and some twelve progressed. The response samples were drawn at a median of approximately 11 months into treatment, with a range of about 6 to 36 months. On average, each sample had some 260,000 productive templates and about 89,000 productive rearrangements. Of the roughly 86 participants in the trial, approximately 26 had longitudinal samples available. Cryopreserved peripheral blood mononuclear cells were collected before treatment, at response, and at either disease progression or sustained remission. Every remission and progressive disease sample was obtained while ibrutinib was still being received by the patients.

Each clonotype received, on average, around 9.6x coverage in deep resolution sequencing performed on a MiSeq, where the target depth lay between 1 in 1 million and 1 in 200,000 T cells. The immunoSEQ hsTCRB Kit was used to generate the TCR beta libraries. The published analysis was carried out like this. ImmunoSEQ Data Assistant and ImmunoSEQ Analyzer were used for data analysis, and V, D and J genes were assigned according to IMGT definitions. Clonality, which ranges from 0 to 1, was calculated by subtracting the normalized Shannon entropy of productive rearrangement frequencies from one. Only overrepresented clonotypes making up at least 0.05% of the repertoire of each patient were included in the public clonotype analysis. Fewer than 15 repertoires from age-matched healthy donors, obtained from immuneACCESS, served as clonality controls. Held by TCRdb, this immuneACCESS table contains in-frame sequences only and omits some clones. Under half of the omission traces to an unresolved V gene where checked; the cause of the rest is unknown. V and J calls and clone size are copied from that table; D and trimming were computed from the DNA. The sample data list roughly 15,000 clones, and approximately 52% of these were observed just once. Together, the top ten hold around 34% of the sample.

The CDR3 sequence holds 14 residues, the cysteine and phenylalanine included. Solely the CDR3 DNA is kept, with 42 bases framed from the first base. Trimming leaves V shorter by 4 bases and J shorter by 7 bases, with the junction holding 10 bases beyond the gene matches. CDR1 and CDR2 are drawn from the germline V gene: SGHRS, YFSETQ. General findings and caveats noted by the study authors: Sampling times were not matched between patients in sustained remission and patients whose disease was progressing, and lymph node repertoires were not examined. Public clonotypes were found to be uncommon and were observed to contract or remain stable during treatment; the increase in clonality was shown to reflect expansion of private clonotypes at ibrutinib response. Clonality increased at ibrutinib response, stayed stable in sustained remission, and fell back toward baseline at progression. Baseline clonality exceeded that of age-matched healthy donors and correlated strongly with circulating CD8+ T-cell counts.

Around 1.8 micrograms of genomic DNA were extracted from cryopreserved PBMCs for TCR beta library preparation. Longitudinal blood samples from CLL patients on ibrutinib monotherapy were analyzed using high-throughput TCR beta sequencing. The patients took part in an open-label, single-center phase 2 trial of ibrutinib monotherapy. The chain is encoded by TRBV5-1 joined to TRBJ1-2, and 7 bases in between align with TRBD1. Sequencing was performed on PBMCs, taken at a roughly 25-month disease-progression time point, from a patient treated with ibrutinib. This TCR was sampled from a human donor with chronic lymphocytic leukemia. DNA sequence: TGCGCCAGCAGCCCTCAGACAGGGAAGAGTGGCTACACCTTC. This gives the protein CASSPQTGKSGYTF.